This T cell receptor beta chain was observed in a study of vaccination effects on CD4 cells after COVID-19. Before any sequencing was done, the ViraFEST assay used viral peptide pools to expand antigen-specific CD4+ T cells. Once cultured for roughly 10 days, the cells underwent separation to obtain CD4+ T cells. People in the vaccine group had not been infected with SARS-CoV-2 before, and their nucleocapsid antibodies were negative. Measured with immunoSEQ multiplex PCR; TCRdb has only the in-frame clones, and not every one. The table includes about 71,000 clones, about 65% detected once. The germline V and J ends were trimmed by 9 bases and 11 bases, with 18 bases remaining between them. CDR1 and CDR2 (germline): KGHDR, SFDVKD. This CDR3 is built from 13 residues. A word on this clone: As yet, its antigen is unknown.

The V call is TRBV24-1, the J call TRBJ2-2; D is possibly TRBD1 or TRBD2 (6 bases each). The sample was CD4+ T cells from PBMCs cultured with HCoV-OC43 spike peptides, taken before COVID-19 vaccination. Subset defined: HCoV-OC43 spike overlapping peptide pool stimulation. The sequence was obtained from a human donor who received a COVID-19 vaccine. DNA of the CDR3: TGTGCCACCGGAGGGGGACGGGAAAAAGAGCTGTTTTTT. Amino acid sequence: CATGGGREKELFF.